Below, 28 T cell receptor beta chains from the same sample are listed, as sequenced in a study of OX40 agonist ivuxolimab in advanced cancers. Measured with immunoSEQ multiplex PCR; TCRdb has only the in-frame clones, and not every one. The sample comprises roughly 83,000 clones, approximately 84% of which are singletons, and under 8% rests with the top ten. This specimen consisted of CD4+ or CD8+ T cells sorted from blood, obtained in a trial of the OX40 agonist ivuxolimab. These receptors were obtained from an adult with an advanced solid tumor such as melanoma, head and neck, liver or kidney cancer.

The chain has TRBV7-9 and TRBJ2-3; 8 nucleotides agree with TRBD1. CDR1 is SEHNR and CDR2 is FQNEAQ in the germline V gene (reference sequence). This CDR3 has 15 residues. V trimming: 6 bases; J trimming: 3 bases; junction bases outside the gene matches: 8. CDR3 in DNA: TGTGCCAGCAGTCCCGGACAGGGTTGGACAGATACGCAGTATTTT. This encodes CASSPGQGWTDTQYF.

This clone is a singleton in its sample. This chain uses TRBV7-8 with TRBJ2-7, with TRBD1 matching over 9 bases. Germline CDR1 is SGHVS and CDR2 is FQNEAQ. This CDR3 spans 14 amino acids. The junction had 4 bases not matched to a gene; V was cut back by 5 bases and J by 2 bases. This CDR3 is CASSPGTGTYEQYF. CDR3 in DNA: TGTGCCAGCAGCCCCGGGACAGGGACCTACGAGCAGTACTTC.

This clone was seen just once. This chain uses TRBV9 with TRBJ2-6, with TRBD1 matching 9 bases. CDR3 size: 21 residues. V dropped 0 bases and J dropped 1; count of bases not matched to a gene: 14. From germline, CDR1 is SGDLS and CDR2 YYNGEE. In DNA form, the CDR3 reads TGTGCCAGCAGCGTAGCTACAGGTAGGGGACAGGGCCTTTCTGGGGCCAACGTCCTGACTTTC. Its protein product is CASSVATGRGQGLSGANVLTF.

This clone is labeled medium-sized. The chain recombines TRBV7-9 with TRBJ1-6; no firm D call. V lost 5 bases, J lost 8 bases, and 13 bases lay in between. Germline CDR1 and CDR2: SEHNR and FQNEAQ (reference sequence). The CDR3 extends over 14 amino acids. In DNA, the CDR3 is TGTGCCAGCAGCCAAAAGGACGGTTATTCACCCCTCCACTTT. It translates to CASSQKDGYSPLHF.

The chain carries TRBV6-5 and TRBJ1-2, with D uncertain. The length of the CDR3 is 11 residues. Trimming left V 6 bases short and J 6 bases short, with 8 bases between. Germline V gene lookup returns CDR1 MNHEY and CDR2 SVGAGI. The CDR3 nucleotides are TGTGCCAGCAGGATAGGTGATGGCTACACCTTC. Translating it yields CASRIGDGYTF.

The V call is TRBV5-1, the J call TRBJ2-3, with 11 bases lining up with TRBD2. The CDR3 is 15 residues long. V shed 2 bases, J shed 6 bases, and the junction held 5 bases outside the gene matches. CDR1 and CDR2 (germline): SGHRS, YFSETQ. The CDR3 is CASSFGSGGADTQYF. DNA for the CDR3: TGCGCCAGCAGCTTTGGTAGCGGGGGGGCGGATACGCAGTATTTT. Using reference TRBV5-1 and TRBJ2-3 for the parts outside the CDR3, the full variable domain is KAGVTQTPRYLIKTRGQQVTLSCSPISGHRSVSWYQQTPGQGLQFLFEYFSETQRNKGNFPGRFSGRQFSNSRSEMNVSTLELGDSALYLCASSFGSGGADTQYFGPGTRLTVL.

The J gene is TRBJ2-7, the V gene TRBV27, with D possibly being TRBD2 (5 bases). This CDR3 has 13 amino acids. From germline, CDR1 is MNHEY and CDR2 SMNVEV (reference sequence). Trimming shortened V by 5 bases and J by 0 bases, and 8 bases separated the two germline ends. Written as DNA, the CDR3 is TGTGCCAGCAGTGACACTAGCTCCTACGAGCAGTACTTC. Its translation: CASSDTSSYEQYF.

The chain carries TRBV4-1 and TRBJ1-5; D is ambiguous. Trimming took off 3 bases at V and 3 bases at J, with 6 bases between the two ends. CDR3 length: 13 residues. Germline V gene data show CDR1 as MGHRA and CDR2 as YSYEKL. The CDR3 protein is CASSHGDNQPQHF. The CDR3 DNA is TGCGCCAGCAGCCACGGGGACAATCAGCCCCAGCATTTT.

The chain recombines TRBV19 with TRBJ2-7; TRBD1 matches 8 bases. The CDR3 has 11 amino acids. J was trimmed by 5 bases and V by 11 bases; bases with no gene match: 5. The germline V gene encodes CDR1 LNHDA and CDR2 SQIVND (reference sequence). CDR3 in amino acids: CAASGGDEQYF. As DNA, the CDR3 is TGTGCCGCCTCAGGGGGCGACGAGCAGTACTTC. The variable domain in full, with the rest retrieved from reference TRBV19 and TRBJ2-7, is DGGITQSPKYLFRKEGQNVTLSCEQNLNHDAMYWYRQDPGQGLRLIYYSQIVNDFQKGDIAEGYSVSREKKESFPLTVTSAQKNPTAFYLCAASGGDEQYFGPGTRLTVT.

This chain uses TRBV7-8 with TRBJ2-1, with 9 positions matching TRBD1. This CDR3 spans 16 amino acids. The germline CDR1 and CDR2 sequences are SGHVS and FQNEAQ. V trimming: 3 bases; J trimming: 4 bases; junction bases outside the gene matches: 7. The CDR3 region has the DNA TGTGCCAGCAGCTTGGAGACAGGGGGGTGGTACAATGAGCAGTTCTTC. It specifies CASSLETGGWYNEQFF.

The gene calls are TRBV6-5 and TRBJ2-7, with 8 nucleotides matching TRBD2. Germline assignment: CDR1 MNHEY and CDR2 SVGAGI. V was pared by 3 bases and J by 3 bases, with 7 bases of the junction left unmatched. CDR3 length: 15 amino acids. CDR3 protein: CASSYSGGGLYEQYF. The CDR3, as DNA: TGTGCCAGCAGTTATTCGGGGGGGGGCCTCTACGAGCAGTACTTC.

The rearrangement uses TRBV7-3 and TRBJ2-2; a possible D gene is TRBD2 (5 bases). Trimming cost V 1 base and J 5 bases, with 5 bases left between them. Germline V gene sequence: CDR1 SGHTA, CDR2 FQGTGA. CDR3 length: 13 residues. CDR3 nucleotide sequence: TGTGCCAGCAGCTTAAGCGGGACCGGGGAGCTGTTTTTT. Its translation: CASSLSGTGELFF.

The chain combines TRBV7-2 with TRBJ1-1, with a possible D match to TRBD1 (6 bases). Germline CDR1 reads SGHTA; CDR2 reads FQGNSA. This CDR3 is built from 14 residues. V was trimmed by 4 bases and J by 5 bases, leaving 14 bases between them. The CDR3 nucleotides are TGTGCCAGCAGCTCCTCCGGGGGGCGAACTGAAGCTTTCTTT. This sequence encodes CASSSSGGRTEAFF.

Concerning this clone: In the same sample, other DNA sequences code for this CDR3. DNA for the CDR3: TGTGCCAGCTCACCACCCAGCGGGGGGGCGGGTGAGCAGTTCTTC. It codes for CASSPPSGGAGEQFF. The J gene is TRBJ2-1, the V gene TRBV18, with 10 nucleotides matching TRBD2. Per the germline V gene, CDR1 is KGHSH and CDR2 is LQKENI. The J segment lost 9 bases and the V segment lost 0 bases, leaving 5 bases of the junction unmatched. The CDR3 length is 15 residues.

CDR3 region: CASSKGTGDFSYGYTF. The DNA for the CDR3 is TGTGCCAGCAGCAAAGGGACAGGGGACTTTAGCTATGGCTACACCTTC. This chain uses TRBV5-5 with TRBJ1-2; 10 bases map to TRBD1. CDR1 is SGHKS, CDR2 YYEKEE, per germline (reference sequence). Trimming took 4 bases from V and 4 from J; bases not matched to a gene: 10. The CDR3 has 16 residues.

The CDR3 nucleotides read TGTGCCAGCAGCGTGATGACCCTCACAGATACGCAGTATTTT. Protein product: CASSVMTLTDTQYF. This chain uses TRBV9 with TRBJ2-3; D remains unclear. The CDR3 sequence is 14 residues long. CDR1 and CDR2 from the germline V gene are SGDLS and YYNGEE. V was trimmed by 2 bases and J by 2 bases, leaving 9 bases between them. The full variable domain, with the rest looked up from reference TRBV9 and TRBJ2-3, is DSGVTQTPKHLITATGQRVTLRCSPRSGDLSVYWYQQSLDQGLQFLIQYYNGEERAKGNILERFSAQQFPDLHSELNLSSLELGDSALYFCASSVMTLTDTQYFGPGTRLTVL.

This clone showed up just a few times. The gene calls are TRBV6-4 and TRBJ1-2; D unclear. The V and J ends lost 6 bases and 6 bases respectively, with 11 bases between them. There are 12 residues in the CDR3. Germline V gene sequence: CDR1 MRHNA, CDR2 SNTAGT. The CDR3 DNA sequence: TGTGCCAGCAGGGGAAATGGCGATGGCTACACCTTC. Translated: CASRGNGDGYTF.

The chain recombines TRBV9 with TRBJ1-1; possible D gene TRBD1, 5 bases. CDR1 is SGDLS, CDR2 YYNGEE, per germline. CDR3 length: 13 amino acids. The ends were cut back, 2 bases at V and 4 bases at J, with 9 bases in the middle. CDR3: CASSVDGGTEAFF. For the CDR3, the DNA is TGTGCCAGCAGCGTGGACGGGGGCACTGAAGCTTTCTTT.

The V and J genes are TRBV19 and TRBJ2-1; D is unresolved. Trimming cost V 1 base and J 8 bases, with 18 bases left between them. This CDR3 contains 16 residues. Germline CDR1 and CDR2: LNHDA and SQIVND (reference sequence). The CDR3, as DNA: TGTGCCAGTAGTATAGCACTGGTCTGGTCTGTCGATGAGCAGTTCTTC. This gives the protein CASSIALVWSVDEQFF.

This clone was observed a single time. The chain has TRBV23-1 and TRBJ2-1, with TRBD2 matching 10 bases. TRBV23-1 is known as an ORF, though its function is uncertain. This CDR3 spans 16 amino acids. The trim removed 2 bases at V and 5 bases at J, leaving 6 bases unmatched. CDR3 loop: CASSQPIAGGHNEQFF. The DNA of the CDR3 is TGCGCCAGCAGTCAACCCATAGCGGGAGGACACAATGAGCAGTTCTTC.

The chain uses TRBV21-1 and TRBJ2-3; the table's D call of TRBD2 was not tested on the DNA. TRBV21-1 is a pseudogene. This CDR3 contains 15 residues. The CDR3 sequence is CASSNRDSRFGRQYF. In DNA, the CDR3 is TGTGCCAGCAGCAACCGGGACTCACGATTTGGTCGGCAGTATTTT.

The chain carries TRBV5-1 and TRBJ1-1; 7 nucleotides line up with TRBD1. The V segment lost 2 bases and the J segment 4 bases; nucleotides outside the gene matches: 5. The length of the CDR3 is 14 residues. From germline, CDR1 is SGHRS and CDR2 YFSETQ. The CDR3, as DNA: TGCGCCAGCAGCTTCCATTCAGGGGGCACTGAAGCTTTCTTT. Its protein product is CASSFHSGGTEAFF. Supplemented by reference TRBV5-1 and TRBJ1-1, the full variable domain reads KAGVTQTPRYLIKTRGQQVTLSCSPISGHRSVSWYQQTPGQGLQFLFEYFSETQRNKGNFPGRFSGRQFSNSRSEMNVSTLELGDSALYLCASSFHSGGTEAFFGQGTRLTVV.

The V and J genes are TRBV5-8 and TRBJ2-3; 10 bases are a match to TRBD2. Per germline, CDR1 SGHTS and CDR2 YDEGEE. V lost 2 bases, J lost 4 bases, and 7 bases stayed unmatched. This CDR3 comprises 16 residues. Here the CDR3 reads CASSFLAGVLSDTQYF. The CDR3 DNA reads as TGTGCCAGCAGCTTTCTAGCGGGAGTTCTCTCAGATACGCAGTATTTT.

This clone was found a few times. At one of its ends the junction is not consistent with the germline gene, which may arise from a read error. This chain joins TRBV7-7 and TRBJ2-5; TRBD2 aligns across 11 bases. The CDR3 extends over 15 amino acids. Per germline, CDR1 SSHAT and CDR2 FNYEAQ (reference sequence). For the CDR3, the DNA is TGTGCTAGCAGCTTAAATAGCGGGGGGGCACAGACCCAGTACTTC. As protein: CASSLNSGGAQTQYF.

The chain employs TRBV27 and TRBJ1-2, with 7 bases aligning to TRBD1. CDR1 is MNHEY and CDR2 is SMNVEV in the germline V gene (reference sequence). The CDR3 runs to 17 residues. V was pared by 1 base and J by 3 bases, with 11 bases of the junction left unmatched. The CDR3 sequence is CASSLLPGQGDYYGYTF. The CDR3 DNA is TGTGCCAGCAGTTTATTGCCCGGCCAGGGGGACTACTATGGCTACACCTTC.

This clone was observed a few times. As DNA, the CDR3 is TGTGCCAGTAGTATACAGGCTAGCGGGAGTAGGCCCGGGGAGCTGTTTTTT. Residues: CASSIQASGSRPGELFF. The chain has TRBV19 and TRBJ2-2; 10 nucleotides line up with TRBD2. Germline lookup yields CDR1 LNHDA and CDR2 SQIVND (reference sequence). CDR3 length: 17 amino acids. V trimming: 2 bases; J trimming: 6 bases; junction bases outside the gene matches: 9.

V is TRBV18 and J is TRBJ1-2, with a weak D call TRBD1 (5 bases). CDR1 and CDR2 from the germline V gene are KGHSH and LQKENI. Trimming removed 2 bases at V and 2 bases at J, with 6 bases between. The CDR3 sequence is 13 residues long. The CDR3 protein is CASSPTGNYGYTF. The DNA for the CDR3 is TGTGCCAGCTCACCAACAGGAAACTATGGCTACACCTTC.

This clone was observed once. The chain recombines TRBV6-6 with TRBJ2-5; tentative D call: TRBD1 (6 bases). The J call is doubtful: the DNA matches TRBJ2-7 better. The CDR3 runs to 14 residues. CDR1 is MNHNY and CDR2 is SVGAGI in the germline V gene (reference sequence). Written as DNA, the CDR3 is TGTGCCAGCAGTTACTTTGGACAGTCCTACGAGCAGTACTTC. It yields the protein CASSYFGQSYEQYF.